This T cell receptor beta chain was recorded in a study of early T cells in non-severe SARS-CoV-2 infection. The study's findings and limits: VDJdb matching, biased toward anti-spike CD8 responses, missed private and CD4 specificities.

The CDR3 consists of 16 residues. Looked up from germline, CDR1 is SGHAT and CDR2 is FQNNGV. Trimming shortened V by 2 bases and J by 4 bases, and 16 bases separated the two germline ends. Individually, cDNA molecules had unique molecular identifiers attached to them. TCRdb reprocessed the 5' RACE reads with MiXCR, giving one entry per CDR3 protein. Counted here are about 22,000 distinct CDR3 sequences, 3% to 4.5% occurring once; the ten biggest clones make up less than 7%. This clonotype was picked up many times. Its cognate antigen is unknown. The sequence was collected from an adult who was a healthcare worker with PCR-confirmed SARS-CoV-2 infection or an uninfected control (not recorded which). Sequenced material: whole blood. J is TRBJ2-3 and V is TRBV11-2; D possibly corresponds to TRBD1 (5 bases). In DNA form, the CDR3 reads TGTGCCAGCAGCTTACTCAGGGATCCGCCCGCAGATACGCAGTATTTT. This translates into CASSLLRDPPADTQYF. Based on the CDR3 plus reference TRBV11-2 and TRBJ2-3, the full variable domain is EAGVAQSPRYKIIEKRQSVAFWCNPISGHATLYWYQQILGQGPKLLIQFQNNGVVDDSQLPKDRFSAERLKGVDSTLKIQPAKLEDSAVYLCASSLLRDPPADTQYFGPGTRLTVL.